This section outlines one T cell receptor (beta chain) sequence together with its context. Its antigen target is currently unknown. No qualities accompany the bases; no much larger clone lies one base away. The sample belongs to a study of brain T cells in children with intractable seizures (dated by TCRdb to the early 2020s). Regarding the complete study: A NanoString immunology panel was first used to screen resected brain tissue from nearly 55 pediatric epilepsy surgery cases for immune gene transcripts. About 65% of the 12 selected surgery cases also had pre-surgery blood sequenced, which left four cases with brain tissue only.

V is pared back by 5 bases and J by 0 bases, with 17 bases lying between the germline termini. The CDR3, from cysteine to phenylalanine, totals 17 residues. The CDR3 DNA has 51 bases and is translated from base 1. The germline V gene encodes CDR1 SEHNR and CDR2 FQNEAQ (reference sequence). The immunoSEQ assay was used to generate TCR beta chain sequences from genomic DNA. The original pipeline was this. Any CDR3 sequence that did not begin with the conserved framework cysteine at position 104 was removed by hand. Clonality was calculated as one minus the normalized Shannon's Diversity Index, with values ranging from 0 (maximal diversity) to 1 (oligoclonal). Differences in the frequency of the same CDR3 between samples, such as brain versus blood, were assessed with chi-squared comparison-of-proportions tests. Public clonotypes were found by searching immuneACCESS, and the VDJdb browser was used to assess similarity to known antiviral clonotypes. TCRdb carries this immuneACCESS record with in-frame sequences only. Its versions omit some clonotypes, under half of them owing to an unresolved V gene in the studies checked, with the rest unexplained. The V and J calls and clone size were taken over from that table, and D and trimming were inferred from the DNA. Counted in this sample were hundreds of thousands of clones; nearly 95% of them appeared once. Roughly 6% of the sample is held by the ten biggest clonotypes.

The label giving this sample's time point can be read as: blood from clinic visit 5 months post-surgery; TSC patient then seizure free. The surgery cases with the highest brain T cell transcript signatures were chosen for TCR beta chain sequencing of brain tissue, and also of blood when blood was available. Before surgery, the patients had been given at least one anti-epileptic drug. The TCR-sequenced patients were children whose drug-resistant epilepsy was caused by tuberous sclerosis complex, focal cortical dysplasia, Rasmussen encephalitis or hemimegalencephaly. The Monarch genomic DNA purification kit was used to extract bulk genomic DNA from unsorted brain tissue and whole blood. Broad study findings and their caveats: Because sequencing depth differed between pre- and post-surgery blood, the absence of clones from the pre-surgery sample may reflect undersampling. Viral specificity was inferred only from CDR3 sequence similarity, and patients' HCMV serostatus was unknown.

The sequencing used peripheral blood, collected roughly 5 months after surgery. The sequence was collected from a boy under three years old with tuberous sclerosis and intractable seizures. This sequence uses TRBV7-9 and TRBJ2-1; the D gene is perhaps TRBD2, from 6 matching bases. The DNA is as follows: TGTGCCAGCAGCCCGGGGGACGGCTATAGCTCCTACAATGAGCAGTTCTTC. It translates as CASSPGDGYSSYNEQFF.